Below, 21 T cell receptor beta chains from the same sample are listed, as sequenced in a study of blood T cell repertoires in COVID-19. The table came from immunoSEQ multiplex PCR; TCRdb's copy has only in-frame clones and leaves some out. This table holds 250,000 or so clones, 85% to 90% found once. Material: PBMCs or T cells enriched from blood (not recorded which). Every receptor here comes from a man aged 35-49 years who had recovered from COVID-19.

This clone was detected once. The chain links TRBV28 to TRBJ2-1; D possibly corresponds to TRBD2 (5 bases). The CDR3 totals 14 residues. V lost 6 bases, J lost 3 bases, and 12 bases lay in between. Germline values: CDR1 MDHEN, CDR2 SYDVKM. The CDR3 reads CASSSIANYNEQFF. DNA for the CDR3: TGTGCCAGCAGCTCTATAGCGAACTACAATGAGCAGTTCTTC.

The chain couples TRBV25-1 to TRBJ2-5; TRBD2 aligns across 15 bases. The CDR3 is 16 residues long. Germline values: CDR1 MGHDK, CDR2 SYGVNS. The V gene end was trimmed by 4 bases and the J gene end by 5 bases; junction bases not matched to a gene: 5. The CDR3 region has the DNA TGTGCCAGCAGTGTATTCGGACTAGCGGGAGGGGAGACCCAGTACTTC. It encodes CASSVFGLAGGETQYF.

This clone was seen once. CDR3 coding DNA: TGCGCCAGCAGTCTCAACCGGGGTAGCACCTACGAGCAGTACTTC. Translated: CASSLNRGSTYEQYF. This chain joins TRBV23-1 and TRBJ2-7, with D perhaps matching TRBD2 (5 bases). TRBV23-1 is labeled an ORF, and its function is uncertain. The CDR3 sequence is 15 residues long. Trimming pared 4 bases from V and 2 bases from J, leaving 15 bases between.

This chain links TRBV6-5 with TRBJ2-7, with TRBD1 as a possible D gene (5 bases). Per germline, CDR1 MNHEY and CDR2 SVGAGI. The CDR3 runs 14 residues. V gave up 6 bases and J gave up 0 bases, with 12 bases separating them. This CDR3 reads CASRPGHGSYEQYF. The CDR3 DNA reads TGTGCCAGCAGGCCCGGACACGGCTCCTACGAGCAGTACTTC.

The CDR3 DNA follows: TGTGCCTGGAGGGGGACAGGGGCTAATGAAAAACTGTTTTTT. Protein product: CAWRGTGANEKLFF. The genes are TRBV30 and TRBJ1-4; 10 positions agree with TRBD1. The CDR3 has 14 amino acids. Germline CDR1 GTSNPN, CDR2 SVGIG (reference sequence). V was clipped by 3 bases and J by 3 bases; unmatched bases: 1.

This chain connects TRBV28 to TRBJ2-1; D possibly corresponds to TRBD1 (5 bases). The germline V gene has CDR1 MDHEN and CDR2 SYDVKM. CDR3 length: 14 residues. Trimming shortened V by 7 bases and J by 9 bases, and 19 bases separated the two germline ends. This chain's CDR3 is CASTAPVGLGEQFF. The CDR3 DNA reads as TGTGCCAGCACCGCGCCCGTGGGGCTTGGTGAGCAGTTCTTC.

CDR3 sequence: CATSSFLGGYYGYTF. DNA for the CDR3: TGTGCCACCAGCAGCTTCTTAGGGGGATACTATGGCTACACCTTC. The genes are TRBV15 and TRBJ1-2; D perhaps matches TRBD1 (6 bases). The CDR3 sequence is 15 residues long. V lost 3 bases, J lost 3 bases, and 14 bases lay in between. The germline V gene has CDR1 LNHNV and CDR2 YYDKDF (reference sequence).

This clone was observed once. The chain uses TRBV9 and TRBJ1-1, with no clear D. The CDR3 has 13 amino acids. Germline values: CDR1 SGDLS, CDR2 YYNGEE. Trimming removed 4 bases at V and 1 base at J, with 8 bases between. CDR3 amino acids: CASSLEGNTEAFF. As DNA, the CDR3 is TGTGCCAGCAGCCTGGAGGGGAACACTGAAGCTTTCTTT.

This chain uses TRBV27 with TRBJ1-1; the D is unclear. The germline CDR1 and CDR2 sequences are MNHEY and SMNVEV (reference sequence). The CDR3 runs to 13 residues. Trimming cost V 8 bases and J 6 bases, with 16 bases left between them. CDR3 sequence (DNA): TGTGCCAGCCAACGAGAACCCGGGGCTGAAGCTTTCTTT. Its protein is CASQREPGAEAFF.

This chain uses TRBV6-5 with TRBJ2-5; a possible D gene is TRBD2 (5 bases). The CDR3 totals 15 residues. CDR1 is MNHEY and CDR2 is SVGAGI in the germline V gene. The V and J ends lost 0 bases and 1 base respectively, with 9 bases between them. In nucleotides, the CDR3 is TGTGCCAGCAGTTACTCTTCCGGGGTCCAAGAGACCCAGTACTTC. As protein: CASSYSSGVQETQYF.

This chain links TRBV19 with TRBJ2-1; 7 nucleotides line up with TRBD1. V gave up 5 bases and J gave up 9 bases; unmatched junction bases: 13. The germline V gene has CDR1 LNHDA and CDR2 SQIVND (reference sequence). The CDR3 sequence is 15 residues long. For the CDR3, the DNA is TGTGCCAGTAGTCCCAGGGGGACCTCCCGTAGTGAGCAGTTCTTC. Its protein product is CASSPRGTSRSEQFF.

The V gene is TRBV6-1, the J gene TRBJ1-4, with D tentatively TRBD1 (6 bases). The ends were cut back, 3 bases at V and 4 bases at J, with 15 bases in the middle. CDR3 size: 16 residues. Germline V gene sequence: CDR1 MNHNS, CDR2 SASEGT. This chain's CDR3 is CASSEAQGLGNEKLFF. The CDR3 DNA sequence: TGTGCCAGCAGTGAGGCACAGGGATTGGGTAATGAAAAACTGTTTTTT.

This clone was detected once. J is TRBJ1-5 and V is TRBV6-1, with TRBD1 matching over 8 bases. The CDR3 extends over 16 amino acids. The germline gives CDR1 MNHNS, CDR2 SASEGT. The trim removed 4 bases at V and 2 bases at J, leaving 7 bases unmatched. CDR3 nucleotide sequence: TGTGCCAGCAGTGTGGACAGGGCGGGCGGCAATCAGCCCCAGCATTTT. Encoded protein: CASSVDRAGGNQPQHF.

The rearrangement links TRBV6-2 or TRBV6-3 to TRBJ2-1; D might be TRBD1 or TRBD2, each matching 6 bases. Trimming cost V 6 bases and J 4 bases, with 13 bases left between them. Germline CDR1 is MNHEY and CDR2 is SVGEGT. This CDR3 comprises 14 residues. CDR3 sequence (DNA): TGTGCCAGCAGCGGGGGCCTCGGGTACAATGAGCAGTTCTTC. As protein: CASSGGLGYNEQFF.

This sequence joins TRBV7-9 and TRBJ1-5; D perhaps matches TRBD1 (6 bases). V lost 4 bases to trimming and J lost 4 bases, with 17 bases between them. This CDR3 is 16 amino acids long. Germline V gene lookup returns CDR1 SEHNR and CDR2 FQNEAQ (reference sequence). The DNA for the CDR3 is TGTGCCAGCAGCTCAACCACCGGGACATCTAATCAGCCCCAGCATTTT. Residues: CASSSTTGTSNQPQHF.

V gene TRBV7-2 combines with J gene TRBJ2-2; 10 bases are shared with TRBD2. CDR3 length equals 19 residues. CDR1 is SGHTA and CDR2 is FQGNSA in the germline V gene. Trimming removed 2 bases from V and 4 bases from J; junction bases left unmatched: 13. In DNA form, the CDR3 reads TGTGCCAGCAGCTTAAAGGATGTAGGGACTAGCGTCTTCACCGGGGAGCTGTTTTTT. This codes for CASSLKDVGTSVFTGELFF.

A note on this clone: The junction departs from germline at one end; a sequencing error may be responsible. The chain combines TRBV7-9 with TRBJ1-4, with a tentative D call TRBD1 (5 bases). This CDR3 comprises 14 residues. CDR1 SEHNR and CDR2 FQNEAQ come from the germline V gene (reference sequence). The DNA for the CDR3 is TGTGCCAGCAGTTTAGACAGAACAAATGAAAAACTGTTTTTT. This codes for CASSLDRTNEKLFF.

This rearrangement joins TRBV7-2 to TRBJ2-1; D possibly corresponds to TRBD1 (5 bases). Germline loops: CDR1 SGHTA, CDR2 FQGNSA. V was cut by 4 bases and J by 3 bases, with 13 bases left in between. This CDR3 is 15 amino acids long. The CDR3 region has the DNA TGTGCCAGCAGCTCCCGGAGCCAGGGCTACAATGAGCAGTTCTTC. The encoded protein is CASSSRSQGYNEQFF.

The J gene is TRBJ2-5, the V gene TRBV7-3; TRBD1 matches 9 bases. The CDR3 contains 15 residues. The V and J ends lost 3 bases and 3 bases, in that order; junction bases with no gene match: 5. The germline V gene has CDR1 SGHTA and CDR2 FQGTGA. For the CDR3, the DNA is TGTGCCAGCAGCTTCCGGACAGGGGCCGAAGAGACCCAGTACTTC. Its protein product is CASSFRTGAEETQYF.

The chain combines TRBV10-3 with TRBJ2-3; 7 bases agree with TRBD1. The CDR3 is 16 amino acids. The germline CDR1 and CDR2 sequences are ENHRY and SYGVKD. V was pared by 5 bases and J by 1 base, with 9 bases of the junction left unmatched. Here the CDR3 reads CAISPGGGQGTDTQYF. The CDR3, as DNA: TGTGCCATCAGTCCTGGGGGCGGACAGGGCACAGATACGCAGTATTTT.

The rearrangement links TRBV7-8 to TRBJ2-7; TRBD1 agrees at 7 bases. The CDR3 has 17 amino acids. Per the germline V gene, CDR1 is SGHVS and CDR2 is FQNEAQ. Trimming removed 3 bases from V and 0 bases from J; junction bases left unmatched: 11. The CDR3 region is CASSFFLVRGTSYEQYF. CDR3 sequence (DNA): TGTGCCAGCAGCTTTTTCTTGGTCAGGGGGACCTCCTACGAGCAGTACTTC.